This T cell receptor (beta chain) originates from a study of cytomegalovirus exposure and HLA in healthy donors. About the study: Drawn from HLA-typed donors, about 85 million unique TCRs were held in an early data release.

60 Vbeta and 13 Jbeta primers were used in PCR. Here immunoSEQ multiplex PCR was the method, and the copy in TCRdb shows in-frame clones only, minus some. The table has some 99,000 clones, 76% seen once; the top ten hold around 7.7%. The CDR3 length is 13 residues. Germline values: CDR1 SGHTA, CDR2 FQGTGA. V was clipped by 2 bases and J by 4 bases, with 8 bases between them. The sequenced material came from PBMCs. The receptor was isolated from a woman aged 45 to 65 in good health and CMV-seropositive. This chain connects TRBV7-3 to TRBJ1-1; weak D call: TRBD1 (5 bases). This CDR3 reads CASSLSGGTEAFF. As DNA, the CDR3 is TGTGCCAGCAGCTTATCGGGGGGCACTGAAGCTTTCTTT.